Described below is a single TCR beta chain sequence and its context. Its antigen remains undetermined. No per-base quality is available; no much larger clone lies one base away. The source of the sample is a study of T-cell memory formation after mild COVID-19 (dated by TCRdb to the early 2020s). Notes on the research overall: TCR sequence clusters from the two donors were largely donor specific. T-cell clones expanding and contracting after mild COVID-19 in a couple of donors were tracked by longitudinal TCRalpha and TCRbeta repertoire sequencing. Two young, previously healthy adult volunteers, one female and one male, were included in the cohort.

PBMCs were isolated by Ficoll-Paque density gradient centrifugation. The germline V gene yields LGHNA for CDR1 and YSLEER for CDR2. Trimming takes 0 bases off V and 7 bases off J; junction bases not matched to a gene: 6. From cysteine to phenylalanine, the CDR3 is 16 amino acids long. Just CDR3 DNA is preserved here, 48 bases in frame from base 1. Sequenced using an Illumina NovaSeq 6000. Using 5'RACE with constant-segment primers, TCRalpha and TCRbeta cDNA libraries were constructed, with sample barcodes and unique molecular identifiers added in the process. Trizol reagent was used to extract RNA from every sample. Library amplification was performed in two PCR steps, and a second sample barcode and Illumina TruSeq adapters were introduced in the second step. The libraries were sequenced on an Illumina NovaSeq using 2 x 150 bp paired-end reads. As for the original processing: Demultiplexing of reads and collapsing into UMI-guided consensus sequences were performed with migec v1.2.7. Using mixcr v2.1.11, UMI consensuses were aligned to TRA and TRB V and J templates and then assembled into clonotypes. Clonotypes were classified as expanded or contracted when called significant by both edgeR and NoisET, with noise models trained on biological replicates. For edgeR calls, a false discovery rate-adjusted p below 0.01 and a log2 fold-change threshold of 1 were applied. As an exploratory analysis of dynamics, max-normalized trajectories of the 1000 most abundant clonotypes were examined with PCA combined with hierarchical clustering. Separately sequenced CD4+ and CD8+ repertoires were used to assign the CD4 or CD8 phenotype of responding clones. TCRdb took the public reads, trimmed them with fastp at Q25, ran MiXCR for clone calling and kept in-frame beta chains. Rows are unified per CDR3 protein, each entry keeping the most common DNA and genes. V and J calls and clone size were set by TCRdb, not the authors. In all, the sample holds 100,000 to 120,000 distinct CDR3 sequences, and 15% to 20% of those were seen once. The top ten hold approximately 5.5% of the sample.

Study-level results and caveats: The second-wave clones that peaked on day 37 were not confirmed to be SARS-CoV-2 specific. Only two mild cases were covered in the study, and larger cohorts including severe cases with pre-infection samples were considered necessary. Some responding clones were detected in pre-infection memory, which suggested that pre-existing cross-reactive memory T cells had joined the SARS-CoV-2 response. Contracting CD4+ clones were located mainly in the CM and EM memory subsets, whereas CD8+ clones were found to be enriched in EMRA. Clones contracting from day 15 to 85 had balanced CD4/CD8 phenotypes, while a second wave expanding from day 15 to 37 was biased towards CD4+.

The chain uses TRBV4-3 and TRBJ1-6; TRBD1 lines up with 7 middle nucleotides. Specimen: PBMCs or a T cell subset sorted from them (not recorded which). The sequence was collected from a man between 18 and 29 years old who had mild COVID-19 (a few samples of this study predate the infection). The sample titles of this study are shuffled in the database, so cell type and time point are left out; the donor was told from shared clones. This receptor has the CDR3 CASSQDGTAGNSPLHF. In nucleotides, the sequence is TGCGCCAGCAGCCAAGATGGGACAGCCGGGAATTCACCCCTCCACTTT.